This T cell receptor (beta chain) appears in the sequencing data of a study of blood T cell repertoires in COVID-19. Across the study: The samples span acute and convalescent COVID-19 from the United States, Italy and Spain. PBMCs, B-cell-depleted T cells, or T cells provided the cDNA or gDNA that made up the material.

Authors' data handling: Cell counts per sample came from amplifying reference gene primers. The repertoire was sequenced with immunoSEQ multiplex PCR; TCRdb's copy has only in-frame clones and lacks some. The V and J calls and clone size were taken over from that table, and D and trimming were inferred from the DNA. Of around 110,000 clones in the sample, around 80% are singletons; the top ten hold 6.2%. Recruited during active infection, patients (from Seattle) were subsequently followed longitudinally. Germline V gene lookup returns CDR1 SGHDN and CDR2 FVKESK. This CDR3 contains 12 residues. Trimming stripped 1 base from V and 6 bases from J, with 7 bases between.

Sequenced: peripheral blood. The receptor comes from a man older than 75 with COVID-19, enrolled during active disease. This rearrangement joins TRBV14 to TRBJ2-7; TRBD1 is a possible D gene (6 bases). The CDR3 region has the DNA TGTGCCAGCAGCCAAGCAGGGGTCGAGCAGTACTTC. It is translated as CASSQAGVEQYF.